This T cell receptor (beta chain) was captured in a study of T cells in Graves' hyperthyroidism and ophthalmopathy. V was clipped by 7 bases and J by 6 bases, with 19 bases between them. CDR1 MNHNS and CDR2 SASEGT come from the germline V gene. This CDR3 region has 14 residues. RNA transcripts were the template for amplifying TCR beta CDR3 regions. The HTBI primer set was used in a first-round RT-PCR of the TCR CDR3. Via MiXCR, TCRdb re-called the multiplex PCR reads, giving one row per CDR3 protein. The sample consists of 85,000 to 110,000 distinct CDR3 sequences, 40% to 50% of them appearing once. This clonotype was recorded at least ten times.

Sequenced material: blood. The chain uses TRBV6-1 and TRBJ2-7, with D possibly called TRBD1 or TRBD2 (6 bases each). This clonotype originated in a man aged 40-55 years with Graves' hyperthyroidism. The CDR3 here is CASTGGTMGSEQYF. The CDR3 DNA reads as TGTGCCAGCACCGGGGGCACGATGGGCTCCGAGCAGTACTTC.